The rows below give T cell receptor beta chains drawn from one sample of a study of kidney transplant recipient with SARS-CoV-2 infection. TCRdb passed the reads through MiXCR, listing each CDR3 protein once. The sample has roughly 230,000 distinct CDR3 sequences; more than 25% are singletons. The material was a blood sample, obtained at baseline and between days 110 and 120 from a kidney transplant recipient. The receptors stem from a male patient in his 30s who had COVID-19 and was a kidney transplant recipient. The graft donor may be the source of some T cells. The CDR3 runs from the conserved cysteine through the conserved F or W. A clone size is listed for some rows: how often the clone was seen (once, few, many), or a class if it is expanded.

TRBJ1-1 | many | TRBV3-1 | CASSLTGMPSAFF
TRBJ2-1 | many | TRBV19 | CASSIGLAGAEQFF
TRBJ2-2 | NA | TRBV9 | CASSGGQTSWDTGELFF
TRBJ1-1 | many | TRBV7-9 | CASLTESTEAFF
TRBJ1-2 | few | TRBV5-5 | CASRYIVSRKTYGYTF
TRBJ2-7 | many | TRBV12-3/TRBV12-4 | CASSLSTGSEQYF
TRBJ2-7 | many | TRBV10-2 | CATGTGLYEQYF
TRBJ2-5 | NA | TRBV3-1 | CASSCVYPISFPETRYF
TRBJ1-5 | many | TRBV27 | CASSSGDIGNQPQHF
TRBJ1-3 | many | TRBV5-4 | CASRKGGANSAGNTIYF
TRBJ1-2 | NA | TRBV6-5 | CASSEDQGGNYGNTF
TRBJ2-2 | few | TRBV27 | CASSLPGSGTGELFF
TRBJ1-2 | NA | TRBV8-2 | CGSTEADSRKTYGYTF
TRBJ1-1 | many | TRBV19 | CASIPGQGVTEAFF
TRBJ1-1 | many | TRBV3-1 | CASSGRSPISIRTEAFF
TRBJ2-7 | many | TRBV12-3/TRBV12-4 | CASSFSSEQYF
TRBJ1-2 | NA | TRBV5-4 | CASELHVPGKTYGYTF